The 10 T cell receptor beta chains presented below share a single source sample, sequenced in a study of T cell responses to AZD1222 COVID-19 vaccine. Sequenced by immunoSEQ multiplex PCR; TCRdb stores in-frame clones only, minus some. The table has 50,000 to 85,000 clones, 79% seen once. The sample in question was peripheral blood, obtained on day 0 of MenACWY control vaccination. These receptors all come from an adult in good health.

This rearrangement joins TRBV11-2 to TRBJ2-3, with TRBD1 identical over 8 bases. Germline lookup yields CDR1 SGHAT and CDR2 FQNNGV. V lost 5 bases, J lost 5 bases, and 18 bases stayed unmatched. This CDR3 contains 18 residues. The CDR3 coding sequence is TGTGCCAGCAGCCCCAGGGTTTTTATAGACAGGGGTAAAGATACGCAGTATTTT. Translation gives CASSPRVFIDRGKDTQYF.

The chain combines TRBV6-5 with TRBJ1-1; D remains unclear. The CDR3 is 12 amino acids. Between the trimmed V and J ends, which lost 6 bases and 2 bases, there was a span of 7 bases. CDR1 and CDR2 (germline): MNHEY, SVGAGI. CDR3 residues: CASRTFNTEAFF. CDR3 in DNA: TGTGCCAGCAGGACTTTTAACACTGAAGCTTTCTTT.

This rearrangement joins TRBV27 to TRBJ2-2; D possibly matches TRBD1 or TRBD2 (5 bases each). CDR1 MNHEY and CDR2 SMNVEV come from the germline V gene (reference sequence). The CDR3 is made up of 15 amino acids. V lost 8 bases and J lost 2, with 15 bases in between. For the CDR3, the DNA is TGTGCCAGCGGGGACCTGCCCTTAAACACCGGGGAGCTGTTTTTT. This sequence encodes CASGDLPLNTGELFF.

The J gene is TRBJ2-2, the V gene TRBV21-1; the table assigns TRBD1, which was not confirmed against the DNA. TRBV21-1 is termed a pseudogene. The CDR3 spans 14 residues. CDR3 region: CASSKAPHRGKLFF. CDR3 DNA: TGTGCCAGCAGCAAAGCGCCTCACAGGGGAAAGCTGTTTTTT.

The genes are TRBV7-2 and TRBJ2-1, with 8 bases identical to TRBD2. Germline V gives CDR1 SGHTA, CDR2 FQGNSA. This CDR3 spans 15 amino acids. The V gene end was trimmed by 4 bases and the J gene end by 0 bases; junction bases not matched to a gene: 2. This chain's CDR3 is CASSSGTSSYNEQFF. Written as DNA, the CDR3 is TGTGCCAGCAGCTCCGGGACTAGCTCCTACAATGAGCAGTTCTTC.

V and J are TRBV6-4 and TRBJ2-3; 9 nucleotides match TRBD2. The CDR3 contains 13 residues. The J segment lost 5 bases and the V segment lost 4 bases, leaving 1 base of the junction unmatched. Germline V gene lookup returns CDR1 MRHNA and CDR2 SNTAGT. The CDR3: CASSALAGDTQYF. The CDR3 DNA reads as TGTGCCAGCAGTGCACTAGCGGGAGATACGCAGTATTTT.

The V and J genes are TRBV3-1 (or the pseudogene TRBV3-2) and TRBJ1-3, with a tentative D call TRBD1 (5 bases). CDR1 and CDR2 (germline): LGHDT, YNNKEL (reference sequence). V was shortened by 3 bases and J by 0 bases, with 6 bases between the two germline ends. The CDR3 extends over 14 amino acids. DNA for the CDR3: TGTGCCAGCAGCCAGGGGGACTCTGGAAACACCATATATTTT. This encodes CASSQGDSGNTIYF.

The rearrangement uses TRBV4-1 and TRBJ1-3, with 9 bases lining up with TRBD1. Germline V lookup: CDR1 MGHRA, CDR2 YSYEKL. The CDR3 consists of 14 residues. V lost 3 bases, J lost 3 bases, and 0 bases stayed unmatched. CDR3 sequence reads: CASSQDRGGNTIYF. CDR3 DNA sequence: TGCGCCAGCAGCCAGGACAGGGGTGGAAACACCATATATTTT.

The V and J genes are TRBV5-5 and TRBJ2-1; 7 bases are a match to TRBD1. The CDR3 contains 14 residues. The V gene end was trimmed by 3 bases and the J gene end by 8 bases; junction bases not matched to a gene: 8. The germline V gene encodes CDR1 SGHKS and CDR2 YYEKEE (reference sequence). CDR3 DNA: TGTGCCAGCAGCTATGGACAGGTAGGCCATGAGCAGTTCTTC. This encodes CASSYGQVGHEQFF.

The rearrangement uses TRBV6-4 and TRBJ2-7, with D possibly matching TRBD2 (6 bases). CDR3 length equals 13 residues. Per germline, CDR1 MRHNA and CDR2 SNTAGT. The germline V and J ends were trimmed by 4 bases and 3 bases, with 10 bases remaining between them. CDR3 residues: CASSGGEVYEQYF. In DNA form, the CDR3 reads TGTGCCAGCAGTGGAGGGGAGGTCTACGAGCAGTACTTC.